A selection of T cell receptor beta chains follows, all from one sample in a study of blood T cell repertoires in COVID-19. Assay: immunoSEQ multiplex PCR; the TCRdb copy retains only in-frame clones and omits some. The top ten hold roughly 2.3% of the sample, which has 250,000 to 300,000 clones, just over 90% seen once. Sequenced: peripheral blood. These receptors all come from a woman younger than 45 with COVID-19, enrolled during active disease. Each CDR3 is given with its conserved first and last residue. D genes are given only for firm matches. The size field is filled for only some rows; it gives once, few, many or a size class.

CDR3nt: TGTGCCAGTAGTATTCCCAGTCATCAAGAGACCCAGTACTTC; CDR3aa: CASSIPSHQETQYF; d_gene: .; j_gene: TRBJ2-5; abundance: once; v_gene: TRBV19
CDR3nt: TGTGCCAGCAGCTTATTGGGGCCAGGGAACACCGGGGAGCTGTTTTTT; CDR3aa: CASSLLGPGNTGELFF; d_gene: .; j_gene: TRBJ2-2; abundance: .; v_gene: TRBV7-9
CDR3nt: TGTGCCAGCAGTTTGCAGGGTGCCGGAAACACCATATATTTT; CDR3aa: CASSLQGAGNTIYF; d_gene: .; j_gene: TRBJ1-3; abundance: .; v_gene: TRBV28
CDR3nt: TGTGCCAGCAGCCAGGCGACTAGCGGGGGCAAGTACTTC; CDR3aa: CASSQATSGGKYF; d_gene: TRBD2; j_gene: TRBJ2-7; abundance: .; v_gene: TRBV3-1/TRBV3-2
CDR3nt: TGTGCCAGCAGCGTAGGGAGGCAGGGGGATTCACCCCTCCACTTT; CDR3aa: CASSVGRQGDSPLHF; d_gene: TRBD1; j_gene: TRBJ1-6; abundance: .; v_gene: TRBV9
CDR3nt: TGTGCCAGCAGTTTCTTCTACGAGCAGTACTTC; CDR3aa: CASSFFYEQYF; d_gene: .; j_gene: TRBJ2-7; abundance: .; v_gene: TRBV28
CDR3nt: TGTGCCAGCAGCCGGACAGGGAATCAGCCCCAGCATTTT; CDR3aa: CASSRTGNQPQHF; d_gene: TRBD1; j_gene: TRBJ1-5; abundance: few; v_gene: TRBV5-6
CDR3nt: TGTGCCAGCAGCCAGCTCCCGATCGACAATTACCACAATGAGCAGTTCTTC; CDR3aa: CASSQLPIDNYHNEQFF; d_gene: .; j_gene: TRBJ2-1; abundance: .; v_gene: TRBV4-2
CDR3nt: TGCGCCAGCAGTCCACAGGGGCGTGGTGACACCGGGGAGCTGTTTTTT; CDR3aa: CASSPQGRGDTGELFF; d_gene: TRBD1; j_gene: TRBJ2-2; abundance: .; v_gene: TRBV10-1
CDR3nt: TGTGCCTGGAGTTTGGGTAGCGGGCCCGAAGAGACCCAGTACTTC; CDR3aa: CAWSLGSGPEETQYF; d_gene: TRBD2; j_gene: TRBJ2-5; abundance: .; v_gene: TRBV30
CDR3nt: TGTGCCAGCAGTTCATTTAGCGGGAGGGCCGCCTACAATGAGCAGTTCTTC; CDR3aa: CASSSFSGRAAYNEQFF; d_gene: TRBD2; j_gene: TRBJ2-1; abundance: .; v_gene: TRBV7-9
CDR3nt: TGTGCCACCAGCCCGGACAGGGGGAACACTGAAGCTTTCTTT; CDR3aa: CATSPDRGNTEAFF; d_gene: TRBD1; j_gene: TRBJ1-1; abundance: .; v_gene: TRBV15
CDR3nt: TGTGCCAGCAGCCTACTAGCGGGAAAGAACACAGATACGCAGTATTTT; CDR3aa: CASSLLAGKNTDTQYF; d_gene: TRBD2; j_gene: TRBJ2-3; abundance: .; v_gene: TRBV7-2
CDR3nt: TGTGCCAGCAGCCAAGAACAGTCCGACGAGGGCTATGGCTACACCTTC; CDR3aa: CASSQEQSDEGYGYTF; d_gene: .; j_gene: TRBJ1-2; abundance: .; v_gene: TRBV3-1/TRBV3-2
CDR3nt: TGTGCCAGCAGCCAAGATATAAATGAGGGTCAGCCCCAGCATTTT; CDR3aa: CASSQDINEGQPQHF; d_gene: .; j_gene: TRBJ1-5; abundance: .; v_gene: TRBV3-1/TRBV3-2
CDR3nt: TGCAGTGCTAGTCTTAGGGCTAGCGGGAGGGCCGCGGACGAGCAGTACTTC; CDR3aa: CSASLRASGRAADEQYF; d_gene: TRBD2; j_gene: TRBJ2-7; abundance: .; v_gene: TRBV20-1
CDR3nt: TGTGCCACCAGCAGAGCCAGCGTGGGTTCACCCCTCCACTTT; CDR3aa: CATSRASVGSPLHF; d_gene: .; j_gene: TRBJ1-6; abundance: .; v_gene: TRBV15
CDR3nt: TGTGCCAGCTCATCAAGACAGAACACTGAAGCTTTCTTT; CDR3aa: CASSSRQNTEAFF; d_gene: .; j_gene: TRBJ1-1; abundance: .; v_gene: TRBV18